These 10 T cell receptor beta chains originate from one sample sequenced in a study of monozygotic twins with inflammatory bowel disease. From the 5' RACE reads, TCRdb lists one entry per CDR3 protein and no DNA. The sample table sets out some 170,000 distinct CDR3 sequences. The sample taken for sequencing was blood. Receptors originate from a human donor with ulcerative colitis or Crohn's disease, or a healthy co-twin of an affected twin (not recorded which).

The chain recombines TRBV2 with TRBJ1-2; absent DNA, TCRdb's TRBD1 call cannot be checked. Per germline, CDR1 SNHLY and CDR2 FYNNEI. This CDR3 has 17 amino acids. CDR3 sequence: CASSPRDTMLFNYGYTF.

The chain couples TRBV12-3 or TRBV12-4 to TRBJ1-5; TCRdb gives TRBD1 as the D gene, but with no DNA this cannot be confirmed. The CDR3 runs to 16 residues. CDR3 region: CASSLTGSRSNQPQHF.

CDR3 sequence: CASSYGDPLNQPQHF. V and J are TRBV6-2 or TRBV6-3 and TRBJ1-5; TCRdb's assignment of TRBD1 cannot be checked, as there is no DNA. Per germline, CDR1 MNHEY and CDR2 SVGEGT. This CDR3 has 15 amino acids.

The chain employs TRBV5-1 and TRBJ2-2; no DNA is available, so the TRBD1 call from TCRdb remains unchecked. CDR1 and CDR2 from the germline V gene are SGHRS and YFSETQ. The CDR3 extends over 15 amino acids. CDR3 in amino acids: CASTMHSPPGGELFF.

This rearrangement joins TRBV12-3 or TRBV12-4 to TRBJ1-4; the TRBD1 assignment by TCRdb is unverifiable without DNA. This CDR3 is built from 13 residues. The CDR3 sequence: CASSQTENEKLFF.

The V gene is TRBV4-3, the J gene TRBJ2-7; absent DNA, TCRdb's TRBD1 call cannot be checked. The germline gives CDR1 LGHNA, CDR2 YSLEER. CDR3 size: 15 residues. The CDR3 sequence is CASSSGTGPTYEQYF.

This chain links TRBV7-2 with TRBJ1-3. The germline V gene has CDR1 SGHTA and CDR2 FQGNSA. CDR3 length equals 12 residues. CDR3 sequence reads: CASSLTGNTIYF.

This chain joins TRBV7-9 and TRBJ2-1. CDR1 and CDR2 (germline): SEHNR, FQNEAQ (reference sequence). The CDR3 runs to 16 residues. CDR3 region: CASSFSGRVGYNEQFF. Full variable domain (rest looked up from reference TRBV7-9 and TRBJ2-1): DTGVSQNPRHKITKRGQNVTFRCDPISEHNRLYWYRQTLGQGPEFLTYFQNEAQLEKSRLLSDRFSAERPKGSFSTLEIQRTEQGDSAMYLCASSFSGRVGYNEQFFGPGTRLTVL.

The rearrangement uses TRBV29-1 and TRBJ2-6. The CDR3 runs to 13 residues. Per germline, CDR1 SQVTM and CDR2 ANQGSEA. The CDR3 sequence is CSVDLSGANVLTF.

J is TRBJ1-5 and V is TRBV13; TCRdb selects TRBD1, and the lack of DNA leaves this call unchecked. This CDR3 has 15 amino acids. Germline V gene data show CDR1 as PRHDT and CDR2 as FYEKMQ (reference sequence). This CDR3 reads CASSLGRGGGQPQHF.